This TCR beta chain comes out of a study of response to subunit inactivated influenza vaccine. Points from the study as a whole: That few new T cells are recruited by each seasonal influenza vaccination was the authors' suggestion.

Per germline, CDR1 LNHNV and CDR2 YYDKDF (reference sequence). V lost 6 bases and J lost 0; bases outside the gene matches: 6. CDR3 length: 16 residues. Only a few counts were recorded for this clonotype. Its antigen is as yet unknown. TCRdb fed the RT-PCR reads into MiXCR, producing one record per CDR3 protein. The repertoire holds roughly 700,000 distinct CDR3 sequences, with approximately 13% as singletons. The chain carries TRBV15 and TRBJ2-1, with 9 bases matching TRBD2. The sequenced sample was PBMCs from blood, obtained less than 15 days before vaccination. This receptor was taken from a man aged 50-59 years who received an inactivated influenza vaccine. The DNA for the CDR3 is TGTGCCACCAGTTATACTAGCGGGTCCTCCTACAATGAGCAGTTCTTC. It encodes CATSYTSGSSYNEQFF.